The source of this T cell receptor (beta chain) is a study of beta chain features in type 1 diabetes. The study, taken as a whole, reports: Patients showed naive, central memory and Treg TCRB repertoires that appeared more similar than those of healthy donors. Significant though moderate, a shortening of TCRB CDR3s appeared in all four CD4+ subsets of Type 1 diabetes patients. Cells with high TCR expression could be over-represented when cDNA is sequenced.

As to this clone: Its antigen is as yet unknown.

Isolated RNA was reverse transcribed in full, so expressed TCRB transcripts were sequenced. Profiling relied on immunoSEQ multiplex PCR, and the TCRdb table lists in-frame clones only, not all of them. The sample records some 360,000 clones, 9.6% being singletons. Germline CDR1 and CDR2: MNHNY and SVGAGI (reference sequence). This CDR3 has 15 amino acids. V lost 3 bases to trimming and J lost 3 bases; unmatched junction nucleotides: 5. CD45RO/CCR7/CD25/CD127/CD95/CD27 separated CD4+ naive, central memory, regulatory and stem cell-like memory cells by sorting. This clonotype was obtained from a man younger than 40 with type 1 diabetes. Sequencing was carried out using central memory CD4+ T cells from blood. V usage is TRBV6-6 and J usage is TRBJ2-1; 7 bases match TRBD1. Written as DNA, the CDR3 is TGTGCCAGCAGTTATGGGCAGGGGGTCTACAATGAGCAGTTCTTC. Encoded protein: CASSYGQGVYNEQFF.